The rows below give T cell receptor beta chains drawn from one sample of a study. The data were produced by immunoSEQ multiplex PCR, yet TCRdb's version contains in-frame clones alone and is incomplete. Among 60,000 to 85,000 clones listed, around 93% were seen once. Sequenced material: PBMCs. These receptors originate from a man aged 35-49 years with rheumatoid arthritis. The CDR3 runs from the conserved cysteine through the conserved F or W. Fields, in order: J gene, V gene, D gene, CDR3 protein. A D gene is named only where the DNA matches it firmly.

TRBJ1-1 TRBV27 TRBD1 CASSLYRGQVEAFF
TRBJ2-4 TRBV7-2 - CASSLAQLLAKNIQYF
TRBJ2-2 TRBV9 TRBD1 CASSVGERTGNTGELFF
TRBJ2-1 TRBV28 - CASRIRLNNEQFF
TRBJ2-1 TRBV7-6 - CASSSEPQGAGEQFF
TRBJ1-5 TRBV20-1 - CSASLAGAPNSNQPQHF
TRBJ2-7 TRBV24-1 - CATSNRAFYEQYF
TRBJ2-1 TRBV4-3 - CASSRTGLSEQFF
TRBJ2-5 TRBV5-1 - CASSSRREYQETQYF
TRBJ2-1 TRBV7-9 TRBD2 CASSLVASGAYNEQFF
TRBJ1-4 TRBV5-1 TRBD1 CASSSLTGDEKLFF
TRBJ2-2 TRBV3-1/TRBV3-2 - CASSLPGAGPRTGELFF
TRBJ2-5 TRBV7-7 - CASTVGGLPQETQYF
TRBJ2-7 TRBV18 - CASSPPDSSYEQYF
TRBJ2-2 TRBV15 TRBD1 CATSSDRTGGIGELFF